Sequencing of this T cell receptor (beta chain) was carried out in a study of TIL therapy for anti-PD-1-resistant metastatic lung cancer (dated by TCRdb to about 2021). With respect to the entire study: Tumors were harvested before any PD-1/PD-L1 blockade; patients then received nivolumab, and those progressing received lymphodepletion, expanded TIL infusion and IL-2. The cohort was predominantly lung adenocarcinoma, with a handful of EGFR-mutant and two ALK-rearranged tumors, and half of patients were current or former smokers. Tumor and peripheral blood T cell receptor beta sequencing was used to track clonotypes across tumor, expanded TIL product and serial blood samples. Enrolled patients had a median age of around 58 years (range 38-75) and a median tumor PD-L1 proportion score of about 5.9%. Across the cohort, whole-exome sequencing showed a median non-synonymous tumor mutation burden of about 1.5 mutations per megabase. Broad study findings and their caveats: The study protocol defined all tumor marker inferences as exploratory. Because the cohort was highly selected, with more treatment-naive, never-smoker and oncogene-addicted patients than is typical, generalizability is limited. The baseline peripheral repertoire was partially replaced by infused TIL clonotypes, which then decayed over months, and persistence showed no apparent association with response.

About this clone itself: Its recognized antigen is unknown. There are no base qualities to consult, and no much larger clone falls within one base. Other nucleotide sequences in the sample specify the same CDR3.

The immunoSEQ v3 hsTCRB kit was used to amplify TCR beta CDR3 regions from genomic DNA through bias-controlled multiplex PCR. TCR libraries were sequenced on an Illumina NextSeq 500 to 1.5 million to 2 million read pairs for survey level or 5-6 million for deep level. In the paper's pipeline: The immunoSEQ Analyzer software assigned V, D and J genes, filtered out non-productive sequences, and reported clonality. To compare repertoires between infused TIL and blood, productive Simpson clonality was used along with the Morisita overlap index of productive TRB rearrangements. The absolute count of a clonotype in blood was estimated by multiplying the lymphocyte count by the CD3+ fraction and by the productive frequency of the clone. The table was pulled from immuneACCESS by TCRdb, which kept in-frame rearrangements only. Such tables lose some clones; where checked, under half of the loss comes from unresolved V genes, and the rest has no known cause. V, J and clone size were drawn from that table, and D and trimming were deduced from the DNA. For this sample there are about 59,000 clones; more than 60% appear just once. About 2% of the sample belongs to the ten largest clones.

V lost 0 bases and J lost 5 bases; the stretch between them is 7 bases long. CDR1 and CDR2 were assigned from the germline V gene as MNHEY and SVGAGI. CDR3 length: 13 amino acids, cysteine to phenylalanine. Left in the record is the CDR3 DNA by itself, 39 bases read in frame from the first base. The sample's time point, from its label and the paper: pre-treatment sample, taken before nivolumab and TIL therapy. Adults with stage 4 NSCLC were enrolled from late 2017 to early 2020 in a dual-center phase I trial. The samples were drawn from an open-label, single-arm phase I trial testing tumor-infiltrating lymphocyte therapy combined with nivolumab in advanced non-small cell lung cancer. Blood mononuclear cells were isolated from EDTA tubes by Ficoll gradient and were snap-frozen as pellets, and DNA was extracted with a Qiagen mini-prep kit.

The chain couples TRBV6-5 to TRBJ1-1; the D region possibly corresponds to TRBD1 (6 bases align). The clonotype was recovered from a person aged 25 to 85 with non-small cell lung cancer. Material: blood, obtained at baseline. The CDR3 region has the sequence CASSYSRGTEAFF. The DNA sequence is TGTGCCAGCAGTTACTCAAGGGGGACTGAAGCTTTCTTT.